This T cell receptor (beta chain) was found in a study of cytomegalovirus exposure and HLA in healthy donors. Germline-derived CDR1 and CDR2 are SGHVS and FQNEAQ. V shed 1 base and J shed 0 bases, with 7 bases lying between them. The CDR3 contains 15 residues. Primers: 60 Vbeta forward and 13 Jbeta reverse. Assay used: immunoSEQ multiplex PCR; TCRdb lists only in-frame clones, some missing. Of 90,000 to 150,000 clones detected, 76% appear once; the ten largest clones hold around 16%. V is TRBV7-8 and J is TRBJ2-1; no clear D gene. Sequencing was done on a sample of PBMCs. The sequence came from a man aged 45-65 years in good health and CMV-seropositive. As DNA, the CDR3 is TGTGCCAGCAGCTTAGGGTCTAGCTCCTACAATGAGCAGTTCTTC. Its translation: CASSLGSSSYNEQFF. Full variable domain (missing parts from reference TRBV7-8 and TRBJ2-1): GAGVSQSPRYKVAKRGQDVALRCDPISGHVSLFWYQQALGQGPEFLTYFQNEAQLDKSGLPSDRFFAERPEGSVSTLKIQRTQQEDSAVYLCASSLGSSSYNEQFFGPGTRLTVL.